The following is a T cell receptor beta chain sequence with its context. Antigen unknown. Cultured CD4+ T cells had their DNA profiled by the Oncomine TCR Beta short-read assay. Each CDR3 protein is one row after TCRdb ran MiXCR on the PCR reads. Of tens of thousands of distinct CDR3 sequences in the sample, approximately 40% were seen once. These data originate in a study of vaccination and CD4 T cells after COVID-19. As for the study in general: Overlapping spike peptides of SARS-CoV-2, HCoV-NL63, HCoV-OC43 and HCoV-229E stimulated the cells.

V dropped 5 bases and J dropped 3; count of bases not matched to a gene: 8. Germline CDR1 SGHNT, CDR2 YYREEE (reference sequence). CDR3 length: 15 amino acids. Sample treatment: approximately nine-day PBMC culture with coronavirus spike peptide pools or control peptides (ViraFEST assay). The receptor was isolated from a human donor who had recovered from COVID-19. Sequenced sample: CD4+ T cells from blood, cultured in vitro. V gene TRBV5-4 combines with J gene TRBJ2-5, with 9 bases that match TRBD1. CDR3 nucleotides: TGTGCCAGCAGGCCCTGGGGGACAGGGAAAGAGACCCAGTACTTC. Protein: CASRPWGTGKETQYF.